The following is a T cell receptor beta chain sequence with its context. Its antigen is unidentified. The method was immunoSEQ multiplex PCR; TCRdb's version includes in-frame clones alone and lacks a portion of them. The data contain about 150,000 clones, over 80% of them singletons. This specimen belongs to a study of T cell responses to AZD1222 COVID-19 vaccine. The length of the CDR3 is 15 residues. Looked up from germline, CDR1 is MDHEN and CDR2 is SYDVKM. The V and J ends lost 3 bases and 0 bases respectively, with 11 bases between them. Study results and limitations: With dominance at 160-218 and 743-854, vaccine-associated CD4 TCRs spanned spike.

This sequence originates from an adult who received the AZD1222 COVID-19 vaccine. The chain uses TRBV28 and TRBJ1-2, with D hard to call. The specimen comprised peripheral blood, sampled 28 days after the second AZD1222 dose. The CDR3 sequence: CASSFGTSSNYGYTF. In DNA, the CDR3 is TGTGCCAGCAGTTTCGGTACCAGTTCTAACTATGGCTACACCTTC.